Listed here are 2 T cell receptor beta chains from one sample, sequenced in a study of T-cell reconstitution after alpha-beta-depleted transplantation in children. Preparation of the TCRbeta library involved a method that used unique molecular identifiers. TCRdb re-called the PCR reads through MiXCR, storing one row per CDR3 protein. The sample has about a million distinct CDR3 sequences, under 30% seen once. The source was PBMCs, mostly from graft donor cells, collected 360 days after TCRalphabeta/CD19-depleted stem cell transplant. These receptors were obtained from a boy under three years old who had a stem cell transplant for SCID, so the T cells may come from the graft donor.

The chain uses TRBV20-1 and TRBJ2-1; 10 bases are a match to TRBD2. This CDR3 has 13 amino acids. J was trimmed by 9 bases and V by 6 bases; bases with no gene match: 8. Germline assignment: CDR1 DFQATT and CDR2 SNEGSKA (reference sequence). The CDR3 spells CSAEPGLAIEQFF. DNA of the CDR3: TGCAGTGCCGAACCGGGACTAGCGATTGAGCAGTTCTTC.

The sample holds a few counts of this clonotype. The CDR3 DNA reads TGTGCCAGCTCCCTATTTGATGAGCAGTTCTTC. This codes for CASSLFDEQFF. V usage is TRBV9 and J usage is TRBJ2-1; D remains unclear. The CDR3 has 11 amino acids. V dropped 7 bases and J dropped 8 bases, with 10 bases sitting between them. Germline V CDR1 and CDR2: SGDLS, YYNGEE.